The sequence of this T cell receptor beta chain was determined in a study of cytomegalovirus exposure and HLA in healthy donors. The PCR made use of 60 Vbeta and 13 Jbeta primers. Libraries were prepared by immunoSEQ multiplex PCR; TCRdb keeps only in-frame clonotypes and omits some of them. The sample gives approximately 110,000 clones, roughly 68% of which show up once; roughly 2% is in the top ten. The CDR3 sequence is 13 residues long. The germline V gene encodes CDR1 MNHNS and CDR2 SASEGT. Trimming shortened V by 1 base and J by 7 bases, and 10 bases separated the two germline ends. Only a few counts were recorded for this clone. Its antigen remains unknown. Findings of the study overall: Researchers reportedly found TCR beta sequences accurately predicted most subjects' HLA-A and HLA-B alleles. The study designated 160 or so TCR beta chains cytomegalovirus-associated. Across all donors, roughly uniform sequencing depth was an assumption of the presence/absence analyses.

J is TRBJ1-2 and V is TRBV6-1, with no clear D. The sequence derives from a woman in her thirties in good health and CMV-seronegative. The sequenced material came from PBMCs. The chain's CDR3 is CASSEVEAGGYTF. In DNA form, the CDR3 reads TGTGCCAGCAGTGAAGTAGAGGCGGGTGGCTACACCTTC.